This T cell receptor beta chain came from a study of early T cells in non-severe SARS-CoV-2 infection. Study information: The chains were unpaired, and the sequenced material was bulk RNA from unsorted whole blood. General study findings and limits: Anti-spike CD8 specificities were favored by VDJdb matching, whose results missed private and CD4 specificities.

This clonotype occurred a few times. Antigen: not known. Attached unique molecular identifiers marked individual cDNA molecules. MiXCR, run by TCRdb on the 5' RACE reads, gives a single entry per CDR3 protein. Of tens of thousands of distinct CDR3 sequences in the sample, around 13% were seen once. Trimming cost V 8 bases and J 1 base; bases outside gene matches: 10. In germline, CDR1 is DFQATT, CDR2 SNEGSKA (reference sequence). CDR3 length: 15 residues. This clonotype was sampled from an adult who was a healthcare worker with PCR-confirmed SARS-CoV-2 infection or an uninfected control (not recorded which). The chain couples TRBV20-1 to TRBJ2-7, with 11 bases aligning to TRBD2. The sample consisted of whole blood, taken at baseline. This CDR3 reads CSPERGTSGSYEQYF. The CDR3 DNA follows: TGCAGTCCGGAAAGGGGGACTAGCGGTTCCTACGAGCAGTACTTC.